This T cell receptor beta chain came from a study of blood T cell repertoires in COVID-19. Repertoires were generated with immunoSEQ multiplex PCR, while TCRdb's copy carries only in-frame clones and drops some. The sample shows over 300,000 clones, nearly 90% of them seen only once. About this clone itself: Germline and junction disagree at one end, which may indicate a read error.

Participants were aged roughly 18 to 100 years from more than 20 US areas. Recovery meant two consecutive negative NP/OP PCR tests, professional clearance, or resolved symptoms. Germline V lookup: CDR1 SNHLY, CDR2 FYNNEI. This CDR3 comprises 12 residues. Input material: PBMCs or T cells enriched from blood (not recorded which). The sequence came from a woman aged 30 to 39 who had recovered from COVID-19. The chain has TRBV2 and TRBJ2-7; 7 bases agree with TRBD1. CDR3 region: CASSEDRAEQYF. In nucleotides, the CDR3 is TGTGCCAGCAGCGAAGACAGGGCCGAGCAGTACTTC.